Reported below is one TCR beta chain. The method was immunoSEQ multiplex PCR; TCRdb's version includes in-frame clones alone and lacks a portion of them. This sample yields tens of thousands of clones, of which 70% to 85% are seen a single time; 2.5% to 3% belongs to the top ten. The data belong to a study of PD-L1 blockade in urothelial cancer. The wider study: About 90% of the 29 patients comprised males who had bladder-origin urothelial cancer. Patients had undergone 0 to 3 prior chemotherapy regimens.

The CDR3 runs to 16 residues. Deletions cut 0 bases from V and 2 bases from J, with 12 bases between. Germline lookup yields CDR1 SGDLS and CDR2 YYNGEE. Urothelial carcinoma in patients was locally advanced or metastatic. Anywhere from 1 to 8 samples came from each patient, spanning pretreatment and on-treatment. The rearrangement uses TRBV9 and TRBJ2-4; TRBD1 might be the D (5 bases). The source is a man aged 65-85 years with urothelial cancer. The specimen was PBMCs, collected around atezolizumab (anti-PD-L1) treatment. The CDR3 protein is CASSVVQGRTKNIQYF. DNA for the CDR3: TGTGCCAGCAGCGTAGTGCAGGGTAGAACCAAAAACATTCAGTACTTC.